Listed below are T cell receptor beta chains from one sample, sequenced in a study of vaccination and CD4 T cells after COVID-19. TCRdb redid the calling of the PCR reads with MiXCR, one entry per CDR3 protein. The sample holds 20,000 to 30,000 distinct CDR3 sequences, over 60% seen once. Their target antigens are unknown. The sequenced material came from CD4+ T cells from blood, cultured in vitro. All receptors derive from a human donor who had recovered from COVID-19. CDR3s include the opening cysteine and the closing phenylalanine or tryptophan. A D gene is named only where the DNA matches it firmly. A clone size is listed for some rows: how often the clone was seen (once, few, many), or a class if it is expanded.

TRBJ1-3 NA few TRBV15 TGTGCCACCAGCAGCCTAGTAGACCTTGGAAACACCATATATTTT CATSSLVDLGNTIYF
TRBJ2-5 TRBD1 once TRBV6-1 TGTGCCAGCAGTCCAGGGGGTGGGGATGAGACCCAGTACTTC CASSPGGGDETQYF
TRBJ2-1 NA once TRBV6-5 TGTGCCAGCAGTTACTCTTGGGGGAGCTCGGCCGATGAGCAGTTCTTC CASSYSWGSSADEQFF
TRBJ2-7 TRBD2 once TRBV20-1 TGCAGTGCTAGGCTAGCGGGACCGACCTACGAGCAGTACTTC CSARLAGPTYEQYF
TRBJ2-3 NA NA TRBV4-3 TGCGCCAGCAGCCAAGATCTAACATACACAGATACGCAGTATTTT CASSQDLTYTDTQYF
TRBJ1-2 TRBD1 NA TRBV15 TGTGCCACCAGCAGAGCCGGGACAGGGAACTATGGCTACACCTTC CATSRAGTGNYGYTF
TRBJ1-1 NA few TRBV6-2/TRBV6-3 TGTGCCAGCAGTAGGGGACACGGGAGTGAAGCTTTCTTT CASSRGHGSEAFF
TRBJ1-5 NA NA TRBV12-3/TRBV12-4 TGTGCCAGCACCACGTCCGGGAGGGAAGGGCCCCAGCATTTT CASTTSGREGPQHF
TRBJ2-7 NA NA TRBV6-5 TGTGCCAGCAGTTACGGCCCAGCCAGCGAGCAGTACTTC CASSYGPASEQYF
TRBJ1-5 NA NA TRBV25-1 TGTGCCAGCAGTGAATCAACAGCTTTGAGCAATCAGCCCCAGCATTTT CASSESTALSNQPQHF
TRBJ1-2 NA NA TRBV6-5 TGTGCCAGCAGTTACTCGTACAGTACAATCTATGGCTACACCTTC CASSYSYSTIYGYTF
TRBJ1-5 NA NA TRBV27 TGTGCCAGCAGAGGAGGTTTGCTTCAGCCCCAGCATTTT CASRGGLLQPQHF
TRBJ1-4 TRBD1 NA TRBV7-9 TGTGCCAGCAGCATCCGACAGGGGATGACCGAAAAACTGTTTTTT CASSIRQGMTEKLFF
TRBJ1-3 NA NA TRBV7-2 TGTGCCAGCAGCCCCAGCACCACCTCTGGAAACACCATATATTTT CASSPSTTSGNTIYF
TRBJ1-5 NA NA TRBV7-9 TGTGCCAGCAGCCCGCCGGGACCGATAAATCAGCCCCAGCATTTT CASSPPGPINQPQHF
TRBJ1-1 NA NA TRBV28 TGTGCCAGCAGCGACTTCAGGAACACTGAAGCTTTCTTT CASSDFRNTEAFF
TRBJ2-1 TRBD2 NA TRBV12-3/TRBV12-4 TGTGCCAGCAGCTGGACTAGCGGGAGAGGTGAGCAGTTCTTC CASSWTSGRGEQFF
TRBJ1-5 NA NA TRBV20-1 TGCAGTGCCGAAACAACCCTGGTTCCTCTGAGGAGCAATCAGCCCCAGCATTTT CSAETTLVPLRSNQPQHF
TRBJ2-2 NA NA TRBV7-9 TGTGCCAGCACTGCCCGGGCCTTAGGCGGGGAGCTGTTTTTT CASTARALGGELFF
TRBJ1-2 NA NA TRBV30 TGTGCCTGGAGCCCCCAACAGGGCAGCGGTGGCTACACCTTC CAWSPQQGSGGYTF
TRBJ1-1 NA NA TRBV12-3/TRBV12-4 TGTGCCAGCAGTCCCGGGGTGGTCACTGAAGCTTTCTTT CASSPGVVTEAFF
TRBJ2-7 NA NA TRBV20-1 TGCAGTGCTTGGACACCCGCAAGCTCCTACGAGCAGTACTTC CSAWTPASSYEQYF
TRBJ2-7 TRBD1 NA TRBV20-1 TGCAGTGCTGGGGACAGCCCCTACGAGCAGTACTTC CSAGDSPYEQYF
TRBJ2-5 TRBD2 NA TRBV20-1 TGCAGTGCTAGAGATCGGCGGACTAGCGGGGTCCAAGAGACCCAGTACTTC CSARDRRTSGVQETQYF
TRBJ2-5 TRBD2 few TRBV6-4 TGTGCCAGCAGCCGGACTAGCGGGGAGACCCAGTACTTC CASSRTSGETQYF
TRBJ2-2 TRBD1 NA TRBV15 TGTGCCACCAGCAGAGATAAGAGGGGGCGTTCGACCGGGGAGCTGTTTTTT CATSRDKRGRSTGELFF